A selection of T cell receptor beta chains follows, all from one sample in a study of blood T cell repertoires in COVID-19. Only in-frame clones appear in the TCRdb table, and some are missing; sequencing was by immunoSEQ multiplex PCR. Of about 200,000 clones in the sample, just under 85% were seen once. What was sequenced was peripheral blood. These receptors originate from a woman in her 70s with active or convalescent COVID-19. Both conserved end residues are part of each CDR3. The D gene is left open where the match is weak. Clone size is stated in some rows and not others, as once, few, many or a class when expanded.

clone size: NA
D gene: TRBD1
J gene: TRBJ1-4
V gene: TRBV19
CDR3 DNA: TGTGCCAGTAGAACAAGAGGGGGCCCGGCAACTAATGAAAAACTGTTTTTT
CDR3 protein: CASRTRGGPATNEKLFF

clone size: NA
D gene: TRBD2
J gene: TRBJ2-1
V gene: TRBV19
CDR3 DNA: TGTGCCAGTAGTATAAAAAGCGGGAGGGGGTACAATGAGCAGTTCTTC
CDR3 protein: CASSIKSGRGYNEQFF

clone size: once
D gene: TRBD2
J gene: TRBJ2-1
V gene: TRBV28
CDR3 DNA: TGTGCCAGCCGGGCTCGGCACCCCGGACTAGCGGGAGGCCGCGGGGAGCAGTTCTTC
CDR3 protein: CASRARHPGLAGGRGEQFF

clone size: once
D gene: NA
J gene: TRBJ2-5
V gene: TRBV28
CDR3 DNA: TGTGCCAGCAGCGCTCAAACAGGGCAAGAGACCCAGTACTTC
CDR3 protein: CASSAQTGQETQYF

clone size: NA
D gene: TRBD2
J gene: TRBJ2-2
V gene: TRBV9
CDR3 DNA: TGTGCCAGCAGCCCGCTAGCGGGGACCGGGACCGGGGAGCTGTTTTTT
CDR3 protein: CASSPLAGTGTGELFF

clone size: NA
D gene: NA
J gene: TRBJ2-1
V gene: TRBV2
CDR3 DNA: TGTGCCAGCAGTAAGGACGGGGGTAGCTACAATGAGCAGTTCTTC
CDR3 protein: CASSKDGGSYNEQFF

clone size: NA
D gene: TRBD2
J gene: TRBJ2-3
V gene: TRBV3-1/TRBV3-2
CDR3 DNA: TGTGCCAGCAGCCAAGGGGCTAGCGGGAGGAATACGCAGTATTTT
CDR3 protein: CASSQGASGRNTQYF

clone size: few
D gene: NA
J gene: TRBJ1-2
V gene: TRBV5-6
CDR3 DNA: TGTGCCAGCAGCTCTACAGGGATTTATGGCTACACCTTC
CDR3 protein: CASSSTGIYGYTF

clone size: once
D gene: TRBD2
J gene: TRBJ2-1
V gene: TRBV4-2
CDR3 DNA: TGTGCCAGCACCTTTAGCGGGATCTACAATGAGCAGTTCTTC
CDR3 protein: CASTFSGIYNEQFF

clone size: NA
D gene: TRBD2
J gene: TRBJ2-2
V gene: TRBV27
CDR3 DNA: TGTGCCAGCAGTTTTTTCGCGGGAGACCCGAACACCGGGGAGCTGTTTTTT
CDR3 protein: CASSFFAGDPNTGELFF

clone size: NA
D gene: NA
J gene: TRBJ1-1
V gene: TRBV5-4
CDR3 DNA: TGTGCCAGCAGCTTGGAGGACATACAAGGACAGAACACTGAAGCTTTCTTT
CDR3 protein: CASSLEDIQGQNTEAFF

clone size: NA
D gene: TRBD1
J gene: TRBJ2-7
V gene: TRBV10-3
CDR3 DNA: TGTGCCATCAGTGACCCAGACAGGGGGAGCGGTTACGAGCAGTACTTC
CDR3 protein: CAISDPDRGSGYEQYF

clone size: NA
D gene: TRBD1
J gene: TRBJ1-1
V gene: TRBV30
CDR3 DNA: TGTGCCTGGAGTGTTTCAGGGGGCACTGAAGCTTTCTTT
CDR3 protein: CAWSVSGGTEAFF

clone size: few
D gene: NA
J gene: TRBJ1-5
V gene: TRBV19
CDR3 DNA: TGTGCCAGTAGTATTTCGGTGGCAGGGAAACAGCCCCAGCATTTT
CDR3 protein: CASSISVAGKQPQHF

clone size: NA
D gene: NA
J gene: TRBJ2-2
V gene: TRBV5-1
CDR3 DNA: TGCGCCAGCAGACCCGGGAACGGAGGCACCGGGGAGCTGTTTTTT
CDR3 protein: CASRPGNGGTGELFF

clone size: NA
D gene: TRBD1
J gene: TRBJ2-1
V gene: TRBV29-1
CDR3 DNA: TGCAGCGTTAGGACAGGGGCCAATGAGCAGTTCTTC
CDR3 protein: CSVRTGANEQFF

clone size: few
D gene: TRBD2
J gene: TRBJ2-1
V gene: TRBV4-1
CDR3 DNA: TGCGCCAGCAGCCAAGCGGGAGGCCCCTACAATGAGCAGTTCTTC
CDR3 protein: CASSQAGGPYNEQFF

clone size: NA
D gene: TRBD1
J gene: TRBJ1-4
V gene: TRBV6-6
CDR3 DNA: TGTGCCAGTGGGACAGGGCGGGGTAACGGTGAAAAACTGTTTTTT
CDR3 protein: CASGTGRGNGEKLFF

clone size: NA
D gene: NA
J gene: TRBJ2-7
V gene: TRBV21-1
CDR3 DNA: TGTGCCAGCAGCTTCTCCGGGACAGGGAACTACGAGCAGTACTTC
CDR3 protein: CASSFSGTGNYEQYF

clone size: NA
D gene: TRBD1
J gene: TRBJ2-1
V gene: TRBV7-9
CDR3 DNA: TGTGCCAGCAGCCATCGGGACAGGGGGCGCGCTAGCGGGGTCAATGAGCAGTTCTTC
CDR3 protein: CASSHRDRGRASGVNEQFF

clone size: NA
D gene: NA
J gene: TRBJ2-7
V gene: TRBV13
CDR3 DNA: TGTGCCAGCAGCACCGGTGCCGTTAGATCCTACGAGCAGTACTTC
CDR3 protein: CASSTGAVRSYEQYF

clone size: NA
D gene: NA
J gene: TRBJ2-7
V gene: TRBV10-3
CDR3 DNA: TGTGCCATCAGTGGGTCACAAGCCTACGAGCAGTACTTC
CDR3 protein: CAISGSQAYEQYF

clone size: NA
D gene: NA
J gene: TRBJ2-5
V gene: TRBV18
CDR3 DNA: TGTGCCAGCTCATCACTAGCAGGGGAGACCCAGTACTTC
CDR3 protein: CASSSLAGETQYF

clone size: NA
D gene: TRBD1
J gene: TRBJ2-2
V gene: TRBV19
CDR3 DNA: TGTGCCAGTGCATCGGACAGGGGGCAAACCGGGGAGCTGTTTTTT
CDR3 protein: CASASDRGQTGELFF

clone size: once
D gene: NA
J gene: TRBJ1-2
V gene: TRBV5-1
CDR3 DNA: TGCGCCAGCAGGGTCAGTAACTATGGCTACACCTTC
CDR3 protein: CASRVSNYGYTF

clone size: NA
D gene: NA
J gene: TRBJ1-2
V gene: TRBV6-1
CDR3 DNA: TGTGCCAGCAGTGATCGGACTTTCCTTGGCTACACCTTC
CDR3 protein: CASSDRTFLGYTF

clone size: NA
D gene: TRBD1
J gene: TRBJ2-5
V gene: TRBV3-1/TRBV3-2
CDR3 DNA: TGTGCCAGCAGACATCGCAGGGGGAACCAAGAGACCCAGTACTTC
CDR3 protein: CASRHRRGNQETQYF

clone size: NA
D gene: TRBD1
J gene: TRBJ2-2
V gene: TRBV14
CDR3 DNA: TGTGCCAGCAGCTTACCGGGACAGGGAAAAACCGGGGAGCTGTTTTTT
CDR3 protein: CASSLPGQGKTGELFF

clone size: NA
D gene: NA
J gene: TRBJ1-5
V gene: TRBV4-1
CDR3 DNA: TGCGCCAGCAGCCCTGGGACTCTAGAAAATCAGCCCCAGCATTTT
CDR3 protein: CASSPGTLENQPQHF

clone size: once
D gene: TRBD2
J gene: TRBJ2-1
V gene: TRBV6-5
CDR3 DNA: TGTGCCAGCAGCAAACTAGCGCGGGATGAGCAGTTCTTC
CDR3 protein: CASSKLARDEQFF

clone size: NA
D gene: TRBD2
J gene: TRBJ2-3
V gene: TRBV18
CDR3 DNA: TGTGCCAGCTCGGCTAGCGGTCCTCCGACGGATACGCAGTATTTT
CDR3 protein: CASSASGPPTDTQYF

clone size: NA
D gene: NA
J gene: TRBJ1-1
V gene: TRBV5-6
CDR3 DNA: TGTGCCAGCAGCTTGGGCAGGTCCGCTGAAGCTTTCTTT
CDR3 protein: CASSLGRSAEAFF

clone size: once
D gene: NA
J gene: TRBJ1-5
V gene: TRBV5-6
CDR3 DNA: TGTGCCAGCAGCTTGTTTCAAAGCAATCAGCCCCAGCATTTT
CDR3 protein: CASSLFQSNQPQHF

clone size: many
D gene: NA
J gene: TRBJ2-2
V gene: TRBV2
CDR3 DNA: TGTGCCAGCAGTGAACGCGCGCTGAACACCGGGGAGCTGTTTTTT
CDR3 protein: CASSERALNTGELFF

clone size: once
D gene: TRBD1
J gene: TRBJ2-5
V gene: TRBV25-1
CDR3 DNA: TGTGCCAGCAGTCAGTCCACAGGGGGCCCGGAGACCCAGTACTTC
CDR3 protein: CASSQSTGGPETQYF

clone size: NA
D gene: NA
J gene: TRBJ1-6
V gene: TRBV5-6
CDR3 DNA: TGTGCCAGCAGCGGCAGAGGGAATAATTCACCCCTCCACTTT
CDR3 protein: CASSGRGNNSPLHF

clone size: NA
D gene: TRBD1
J gene: TRBJ2-7
V gene: TRBV3-1/TRBV3-2
CDR3 DNA: TGTGCCAGCAGCCACCCCAATAGGGACAGGGGGGTCTACGAGCAGTACTTC
CDR3 protein: CASSHPNRDRGVYEQYF

clone size: NA
D gene: NA
J gene: TRBJ1-5
V gene: TRBV10-3
CDR3 DNA: TGTGCCACCAACAGGGTCAATCAGCCCCAGCATTTT
CDR3 protein: CATNRVNQPQHF

clone size: once
D gene: NA
J gene: TRBJ2-7
V gene: TRBV15
CDR3 DNA: TGTGCCACCAGCAGAAGGGCAGCATTGGTCGACAGGCTCGGTTACGAGCAGTACTTC
CDR3 protein: CATSRRAALVDRLGYEQYF

clone size: NA
D gene: NA
J gene: TRBJ2-7
V gene: TRBV2
CDR3 DNA: TGTGCCAGCATCACGATTCGGGAGCAGTACTTC
CDR3 protein: CASITIREQYF

clone size: NA
D gene: NA
J gene: TRBJ1-2
V gene: TRBV20-1
CDR3 DNA: TGCAGTGCTCAACTAGGAGGGGGCTACACCTTC
CDR3 protein: CSAQLGGGYTF

clone size: NA
D gene: TRBD2
J gene: TRBJ2-7
V gene: TRBV27
CDR3 DNA: TGTGCCAGCAGTCCCATAGCGGGAGCAGGGGAGCAGTACTTC
CDR3 protein: CASSPIAGAGEQYF

clone size: NA
D gene: NA
J gene: TRBJ2-2
V gene: TRBV5-4
CDR3 DNA: TGTGCCAGCAGCTTGTGGCTGTCGAACACCGGGGAGCTGTTTTTT
CDR3 protein: CASSLWLSNTGELFF

clone size: NA
D gene: NA
J gene: TRBJ1-6
V gene: TRBV11-2
CDR3 DNA: TGTGCCAGCAGCTCGTTAAGGGAGATGAGCTCCTATAATTCACCCCTCCACTTT
CDR3 protein: CASSSLREMSSYNSPLHF

clone size: NA
D gene: TRBD2
J gene: TRBJ2-1
V gene: TRBV27
CDR3 DNA: TGTGCCAGCAGTATCACTAGCGCCAGCTCCTACAATGAGCAGTTCTTC
CDR3 protein: CASSITSASSYNEQFF

clone size: NA
D gene: NA
J gene: TRBJ1-2
V gene: TRBV19
CDR3 DNA: TGTGCCAGTAGTCGGGACACAGCTAACTATGGCTACACCTTC
CDR3 protein: CASSRDTANYGYTF

clone size: NA
D gene: TRBD2
J gene: TRBJ2-2
V gene: TRBV7-3
CDR3 DNA: TGTGCCAGCAGGAAACTAGCGGGAGGTGCCGGGGAGCTGTTTTTT
CDR3 protein: CASRKLAGGAGELFF

clone size: NA
D gene: NA
J gene: TRBJ2-5
V gene: TRBV12-3/TRBV12-4
CDR3 DNA: TGTGCCAGCACCACAGGGTCCTGGGAGACCCAGTACTTC
CDR3 protein: CASTTGSWETQYF

clone size: NA
D gene: NA
J gene: TRBJ2-5
V gene: TRBV9
CDR3 DNA: TGTGCCAGCAGCCCCCGGGAGGGGGCTGGGGAGACCCAGTACTTC
CDR3 protein: CASSPREGAGETQYF

clone size: few
D gene: TRBD2
J gene: TRBJ2-1
V gene: TRBV11-2
CDR3 DNA: TGTGCCAGCAGCCCCCGTTTCCTAGCGGGAGTCTACAATGAGCAGTTCTTC
CDR3 protein: CASSPRFLAGVYNEQFF

clone size: once
D gene: NA
J gene: TRBJ2-6
V gene: TRBV24-1
CDR3 DNA: TGTGCCACCAGTGCCTGGGGCGCTGAGTCTGGGGCCAACGTCCTGACTTTC
CDR3 protein: CATSAWGAESGANVLTF

clone size: NA
D gene: TRBD1
J gene: TRBJ2-1
V gene: TRBV7-7
CDR3 DNA: TGTGCCAGCAGCTTAGGGACAGGCCCCCCCCAGTTCTTC
CDR3 protein: CASSLGTGPPQFF

clone size: NA
D gene: NA
J gene: TRBJ2-5
V gene: TRBV18
CDR3 DNA: TGTGCCAGCTCACCAATGTCCTCGTCTTTACAAGAGACCCAGTACTTC
CDR3 protein: CASSPMSSSLQETQYF

clone size: NA
D gene: NA
J gene: TRBJ2-3
V gene: TRBV7-9
CDR3 DNA: TGTGCCAGCAGCTTAACAGGCCTTACGCAGTATTTT
CDR3 protein: CASSLTGLTQYF

clone size: NA
D gene: NA
J gene: TRBJ1-2
V gene: TRBV5-1
CDR3 DNA: TGCGCCAGCAGCTTGGAGGCAGGGGATACGGGCTACACCTTC
CDR3 protein: CASSLEAGDTGYTF